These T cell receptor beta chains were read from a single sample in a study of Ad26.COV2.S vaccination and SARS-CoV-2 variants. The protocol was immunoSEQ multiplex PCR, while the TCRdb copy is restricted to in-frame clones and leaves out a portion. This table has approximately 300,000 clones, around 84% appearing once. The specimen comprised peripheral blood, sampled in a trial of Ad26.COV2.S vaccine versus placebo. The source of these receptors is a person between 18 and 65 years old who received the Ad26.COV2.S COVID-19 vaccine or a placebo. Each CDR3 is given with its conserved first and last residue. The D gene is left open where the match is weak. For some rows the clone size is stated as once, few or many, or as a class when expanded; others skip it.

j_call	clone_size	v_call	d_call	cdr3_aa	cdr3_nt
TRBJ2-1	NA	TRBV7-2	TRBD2	CASSLASGGFNEQFF	TGTGCCAGCAGCTTAGCTAGCGGGGGTTTCAATGAGCAGTTCTTC
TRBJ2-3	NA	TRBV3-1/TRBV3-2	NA	CASSQYSGGSTDTQYF	TGTGCCAGCAGCCAATATTCGGGGGGCTCCACAGATACGCAGTATTTT
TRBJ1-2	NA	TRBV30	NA	CAWSTDNYGYTF	TGTGCCTGGAGCACAGATAACTATGGCTACACCTTC
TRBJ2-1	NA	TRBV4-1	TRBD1	CASSQLTGTGRSVEQFF	TGCGCCAGCAGCCAATTAACCGGGACAGGGCGGAGTGTTGAGCAGTTCTTC
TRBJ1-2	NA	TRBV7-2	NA	CASSSPRSAGYGYTF	TGTGCCAGCAGCTCCCCCCGGTCGGCGGGCTATGGCTACACCTTC
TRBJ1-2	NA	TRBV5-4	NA	CASSLGGGQRPGYTF	TGTGCCAGCAGCTTGGGGGGAGGACAGCGACCGGGTTACACCTTC
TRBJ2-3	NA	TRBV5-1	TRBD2	CASSKLANSDTQYF	TGCGCCAGCAGCAAACTAGCGAATTCAGATACGCAGTATTTT
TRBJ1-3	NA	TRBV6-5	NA	CASRPRIPAGNTIYF	TGTGCCAGCAGACCCAGGATTCCTGCTGGAAACACCATATATTTT
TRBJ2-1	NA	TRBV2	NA	CASSLGRSSYNEQFF	TGTGCCAGCAGTCTGGGACGTAGCTCCTACAATGAGCAGTTCTTC
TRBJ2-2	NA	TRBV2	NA	CASSGTRNTGELFF	TGTGCCAGCTCTGGGACCAGGAACACCGGGGAGCTGTTTTTT
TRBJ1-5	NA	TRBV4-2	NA	CASSHDRAQPQHF	TGTGCCAGCAGCCACGATCGAGCTCAGCCCCAGCATTTT
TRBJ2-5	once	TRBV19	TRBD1	CASSQLGQGGETQYF	TGTGCCAGTAGTCAACTCGGACAGGGTGGGGAGACCCAGTACTTC
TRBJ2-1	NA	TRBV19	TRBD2	CACSTSGVYNEQFF	TGTGCCTGCTCTACTAGCGGAGTTTACAATGAGCAGTTCTTC
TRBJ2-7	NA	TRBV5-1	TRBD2	CASSYLAGSSYEQYF	TGCGCCAGCAGCTATCTAGCGGGGAGCTCCTACGAGCAGTACTTC
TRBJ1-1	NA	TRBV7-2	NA	CASSPNSRVTEAFF	TGTGCCAGCAGCCCCAACTCCAGGGTTACTGAAGCTTTCTTT
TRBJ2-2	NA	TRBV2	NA	CASSDVRGAGDTGELFF	TGTGCCAGCAGTGACGTACGGGGGGCTGGGGACACCGGGGAGCTGTTTTTT
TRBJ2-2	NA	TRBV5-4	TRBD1	CASSLRQGMGTGELFF	TGTGCCAGCAGCTTAAGACAGGGGATGGGCACCGGGGAGCTGTTTTTT
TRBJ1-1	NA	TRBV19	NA	CASNQGINTEAFF	TGTGCCAGTAATCAGGGAATCAACACTGAAGCTTTCTTT
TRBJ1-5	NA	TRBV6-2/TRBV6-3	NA	CASSYRVNQPQHF	TGTGCCAGCAGTTACAGGGTGAACCAGCCCCAGCATTTT
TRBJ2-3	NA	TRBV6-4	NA	CASKVAASTDTQYF	TGTGCCAGCAAGGTGGCGGCTAGCACAGATACGCAGTATTTT
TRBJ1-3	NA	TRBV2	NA	CASSEAGRGANKDRNTIYF	TGTGCCAGCAGTGAAGCGGGACGGGGAGCCAACAAAGATCGAAACACCATATATTTT
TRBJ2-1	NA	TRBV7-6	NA	CASSPGTGNNEQFF	TGTGCCAGCAGTCCCGGGACGGGCAACAATGAGCAGTTCTTC
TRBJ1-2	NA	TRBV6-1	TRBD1	CASSEVSGGVTGYGYTF	TGTGCCAGCAGTGAAGTGTCAGGGGGCGTCACAGGCTATGGCTACACCTTC
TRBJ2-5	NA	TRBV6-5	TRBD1	CASSSGTGVLETQYF	TGTGCCAGCAGTTCTGGGACAGGGGTTTTAGAGACCCAGTACTTC
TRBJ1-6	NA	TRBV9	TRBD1	CASSVTGTGESPLHF	TGTGCCAGCAGCGTAACCGGGACAGGGGAATCACCCCTCCACTTT
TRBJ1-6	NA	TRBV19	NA	CASSIGQSPWYNSPLHF	TGTGCCAGTAGTATAGGACAGTCCCCGTGGTATAATTCACCCCTCCACTTT
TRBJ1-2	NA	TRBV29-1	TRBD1	CSVENRDRDGYTF	TGCAGCGTTGAGAACCGGGACAGGGACGGCTACACCTTC
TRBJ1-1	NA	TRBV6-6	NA	CASSYSGTVVEAFF	TGTGCCAGCAGTTACTCCGGGACGGTTGTGGAAGCTTTCTTT
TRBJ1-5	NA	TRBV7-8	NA	CASSLVGGGNQPQHF	TGTGCCAGCAGCTTAGTGGGGGGAGGCAATCAGCCCCAGCATTTT
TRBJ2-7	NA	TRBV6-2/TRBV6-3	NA	CASSPTHYYEQYF	TGTGCCAGCAGTCCAACTCACTACTACGAGCAGTACTTC
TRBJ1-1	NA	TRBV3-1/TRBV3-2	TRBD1	CASSRSGWRGRVADTEAFF	TGTGCCAGCAGCCGGTCGGGGTGGAGGGGGCGCGTTGCAGACACTGAAGCTTTCTTT
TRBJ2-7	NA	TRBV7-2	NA	CASSSRSGAYEQYF	TGTGCCAGCAGCTCGAGGTCGGGTGCCTACGAGCAGTACTTC
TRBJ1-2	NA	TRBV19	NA	CASSILGTLDYGYTF	TGTGCCAGTAGTATCCTTGGGACTTTGGACTATGGCTACACCTTC
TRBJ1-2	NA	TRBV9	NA	CASSVEDQPYGYTF	TGTGCCAGCAGCGTCGAGGACCAGCCCTATGGCTACACCTTC
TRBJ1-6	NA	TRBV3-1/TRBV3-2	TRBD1	CASSQDWTGAYNSPLHF	TGTGCCAGCAGCCAAGATTGGACAGGGGCATATAATTCACCCCTCCACTTT
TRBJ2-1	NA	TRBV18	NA	CASSPGIVYEQFF	TGTGCCAGCTCACCCGGGATAGTGTATGAGCAGTTCTTC
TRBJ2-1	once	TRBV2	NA	CASSPAYSLYNEQFF	TGTGCCAGCAGCCCGGCCTACTCACTTTACAATGAGCAGTTCTTC
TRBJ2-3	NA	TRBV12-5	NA	CASGLAPKDTPGWDTQYF	TGTGCTAGTGGTTTGGCACCCAAGGACACTCCCGGCTGGGATACGCAGTATTTT
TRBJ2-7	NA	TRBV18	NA	CASSLGFEQYF	TGTGCCAGCTCACTGGGATTCGAGCAGTACTTC
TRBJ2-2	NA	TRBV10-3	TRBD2	CAIGTSGGVSAGELFF	TGTGCCATCGGGACTAGCGGGGGGGTGTCTGCCGGGGAGCTGTTTTTT
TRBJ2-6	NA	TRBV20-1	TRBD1	CSASMTGLTGANVLTF	TGCAGTGCTAGTATGACAGGGCTCACTGGGGCCAACGTCCTGACTTTC